Presented here are 25 T cell receptor beta chains from one specimen sequenced in a study of OX40 agonist ivuxolimab in advanced cancers. Some clones are missing from TCRdb's copy, which holds only in-frame ones; the method was immunoSEQ multiplex PCR. This sample has about 39,000 clones, with about 90% found just once. Sequenced here: CD4+ or CD8+ T cells sorted from blood, sampled in a trial of the OX40 agonist ivuxolimab. Every receptor here comes from an adult with an advanced solid tumor such as melanoma, head and neck, liver or kidney cancer.

This chain connects TRBV28 to TRBJ1-1; 10 nucleotides agree with TRBD1. The CDR3 sequence is 15 residues long. Germline loops: CDR1 MDHEN, CDR2 SYDVKM. The trim removed 5 bases at V and 0 bases at J, leaving 3 bases unmatched. The CDR3 DNA sequence: TGTGCCAGCAGTCCCGGGACAGGGGTGAACACTGAAGCTTTCTTT. Translating gives CASSPGTGVNTEAFF. Supplemented by reference TRBV28 and TRBJ1-1, the full variable domain reads DVKVTQSSRYLVKRTGEKVFLECVQDMDHENMFWYRQDPGLGLRLIYFSYDVKMKEKGDIPEGYSVSREKKERFSLILESASTNQTSMYLCASSPGTGVNTEAFFGQGTRLTVV.

This sequence joins TRBV6-5 and TRBJ1-5; D not resolved. V was trimmed by 2 bases and J by 7 bases, leaving 15 bases between them. Germline V gives CDR1 MNHEY, CDR2 SVGAGI. The CDR3 covers 15 residues. CDR3 in amino acids: CASSYRDSLPQPQHF. As DNA, the CDR3 is TGTGCCAGCAGTTACCGAGACTCTCTCCCCCAGCCCCAGCATTTT.

This chain connects TRBV12-5 to TRBJ2-1, with TRBD2 identical over 12 bases. Trimming cost V 3 bases and J 5 bases; bases outside gene matches: 8. The CDR3 loop spans 17 amino acids. CDR1 is LGHNT, CDR2 FRNRAP, per germline. CDR3 coding DNA: TGTGCTAGTGGTTTCCTATTAGGACTAGCGGGAAACAATGAGCAGTTCTTC. Encoded protein: CASGFLLGLAGNNEQFF.

The genes are TRBV11-2 and TRBJ1-1; D not resolved. The CDR3 contains 13 residues. Trimming took off 2 bases at V and 2 bases at J, with 6 bases between the two ends. The germline gives CDR1 SGHAT, CDR2 FQNNGV. CDR3: CASSLWANTEAFF. The CDR3 coding sequence is TGTGCCAGCAGCTTATGGGCCAACACTGAAGCTTTCTTT.

The gene calls are TRBV7-9 and TRBJ1-2; 9 bases align to TRBD1. Per germline, CDR1 SEHNR and CDR2 FQNEAQ (reference sequence). The CDR3 consists of 14 residues. The V segment lost 8 bases and the J segment 6 bases; nucleotides outside the gene matches: 10. CDR3 in DNA: TGTGCCAGCTCCGCGGGACAGGGCATAAATGGCTACACCTTC. Translated, it gives CASSAGQGINGYTF.

The rearrangement uses TRBV19 and TRBJ2-7; 11 bases line up with TRBD2. The germline V gene encodes CDR1 LNHDA and CDR2 SQIVND (reference sequence). Germline trimming cut 4 bases from V and 2 bases from J; bases unmatched to any gene: 4. The CDR3 length is 15 residues. The CDR3 sequence is CASSTTSGAAYEQYF. The CDR3 DNA follows: TGTGCCAGTAGTACGACTAGCGGGGCCGCCTACGAGCAGTACTTC. The entire variable domain, with the rest obtained from reference TRBV19 and TRBJ2-7, is as follows: DGGITQSPKYLFRKEGQNVTLSCEQNLNHDAMYWYRQDPGQGLRLIYYSQIVNDFQKGDIAEGYSVSREKKESFPLTVTSAQKNPTAFYLCASSTTSGAAYEQYFGPGTRLTVT.

J is TRBJ2-7 and V is TRBV7-9; no firm D call. In germline, CDR1 is SEHNR, CDR2 FQNEAQ (reference sequence). This CDR3 comprises 12 residues. V was shortened by 6 bases and J by 4 bases, with 10 bases between the two germline ends. The CDR3 region is CASSYTDYEQYF. As DNA, the CDR3 is TGTGCCAGCAGTTACACCGATTACGAGCAGTACTTC.

This chain links TRBV9 with TRBJ2-2, with D tentatively TRBD1 (5 bases). V was trimmed by 0 bases and J by 5 bases, leaving 20 bases between them. The germline CDR1 and CDR2 sequences are SGDLS and YYNGEE. This CDR3 spans 18 amino acids. In DNA, the CDR3 is TGTGCCAGCAGCGTAGTGGCAGGGTACCCCCTTGGGACCGGGGAGCTGTTTTTT. Its protein product is CASSVVAGYPLGTGELFF.

The rearrangement links TRBV5-1 to TRBJ2-5, with TRBD1 as a possible D gene (6 bases). Germline loops: CDR1 SGHRS, CDR2 YFSETQ. CDR3 length equals 15 residues. V dropped 0 bases and J dropped 3 bases, with 12 bases sitting between them. As DNA, the CDR3 is TGCGCCAGCAGCTTGGAAGGGCAGGGGAAAGAGACCCAGTACTTC. Translating gives CASSLEGQGKETQYF.

This CDR3 reads CASSLVPNEQYF. CDR3 bases: TGCGCCAGCAGCTTGGTCCCAAACGAGCAGTACTTC. The chain employs TRBV5-1 and TRBJ2-7; no firm D call. CDR3 length equals 12 residues. Trimming took off 0 bases at V and 5 bases at J, with 6 bases between the two ends. Germline V gene sequence: CDR1 SGHRS, CDR2 YFSETQ. The full variable domain, in which reference TRBV5-1 and TRBJ2-7 provide the parts outside the CDR3, is KAGVTQTPRYLIKTRGQQVTLSCSPISGHRSVSWYQQTPGQGLQFLFEYFSETQRNKGNFPGRFSGRQFSNSRSEMNVSTLELGDSALYLCASSLVPNEQYFGPGTRLTVT.

The V gene is TRBV7-8, the J gene TRBJ2-7; TRBD1 is a possible D gene (6 bases). Germline values: CDR1 SGHVS, CDR2 FQNEAQ. There are 12 residues in the CDR3. V dropped 5 bases and J dropped 4 bases, with 9 bases sitting between them. CDR3 residues: CASSAGDYEQYF. The CDR3 nucleotides read TGTGCCAGCAGCGCAGGGGATTACGAGCAGTACTTC.

In the case of this clone: In the same sample, other DNA sequences code for this CDR3. V is TRBV9 and J is TRBJ1-5; D is undetermined. Germline V gene lookup returns CDR1 SGDLS and CDR2 YYNGEE. The CDR3 totals 13 residues. Trimming took off 0 bases at V and 1 base at J, with 2 bases between the two ends. The DNA of the CDR3 is TGTGCCAGCAGCGTAGGGAGCAATCAGCCCCAGCATTTT. This gives the protein CASSVGSNQPQHF. Variable domain in full (rest from reference TRBV9 and TRBJ1-5): DSGVTQTPKHLITATGQRVTLRCSPRSGDLSVYWYQQSLDQGLQFLIQYYNGEERAKGNILERFSAQQFPDLHSELNLSSLELGDSALYFCASSVGSNQPQHFGDGTRLSIL.

The DNA for the CDR3 is TGCGCCAGCAGCCAAGACCTAGCGGGCGGCGCCTACGAGCAGTACTTC. It translates to CASSQDLAGGAYEQYF. J is TRBJ2-7 and V is TRBV4-1, with 8 bases fitting TRBD2. After removal of 0 bases from V and 2 bases from J, the junction contained 6 bases not matched to a gene. The CDR3 loop spans 16 amino acids. Germline CDR1 MGHRA, CDR2 YSYEKL.

The gene calls are TRBV11-3 and TRBJ2-1, with D uncertain. The CDR3 consists of 18 residues. V dropped 0 bases and J dropped 0 bases, with 15 bases sitting between them. CDR1 and CDR2 (germline): SGHNT, YENEEA. In DNA, the CDR3 is TGTGCCAGCAGCTTAGAGGCACGTAGAAAAAGCTCCTACAATGAGCAGTTCTTC. Its protein product is CASSLEARRKSSYNEQFF.

The chain combines TRBV27 with TRBJ2-7; 7 positions agree with TRBD2. V trimming: 2 bases; J trimming: 3 bases; junction bases outside the gene matches: 7. CDR1 and CDR2 (germline): MNHEY, SMNVEV (reference sequence). CDR3 length equals 15 residues. The CDR3 protein is CASSLGTNFYYEQYF. CDR3 nucleotides: TGTGCCAGCAGTTTAGGGACTAATTTCTACTACGAGCAGTACTTC.

This clone is termed medium-sized. V gene TRBV7-3 combines with J gene TRBJ1-1; no firm D call. Germline assignment: CDR1 SGHTA and CDR2 FQGTGA. The CDR3 runs 13 residues. Trimming cost V 5 bases and J 1 base, with 8 bases left between them. In DNA, the CDR3 is TGTGCCAGCAGCCTGACGACGAACACTGAAGCTTTCTTT. Its translation is CASSLTTNTEAFF.

This sequence joins TRBV27 and TRBJ2-5; 7 positions match TRBD2. The V segment lost 5 bases and the J segment 3 bases; nucleotides outside the gene matches: 12. Germline V gene lookup returns CDR1 MNHEY and CDR2 SMNVEV (reference sequence). This CDR3 is 16 amino acids long. CDR3 amino acids: CASSPLGAGEKETQYF. The CDR3 coding sequence is TGTGCCAGCAGTCCACTTGGGGCGGGAGAGAAAGAGACCCAGTACTTC.

The V and J genes are TRBV7-9 and TRBJ2-1; tentatively, D is TRBD1 (7 bases). Germline V gene lookup returns CDR1 SEHNR and CDR2 FQNEAQ (reference sequence). V gave up 5 bases and J gave up 5 bases, with 16 bases separating them. The CDR3 is 15 residues long. The CDR3 loop is CASSQGGGTDNEQFF. The DNA for the CDR3 is TGTGCCAGCAGCCAGGGGGGCGGGACCGACAATGAGCAGTTCTTC.

This chain connects TRBV9 to TRBJ2-1; 11 positions agree with TRBD2. After removal of 3 bases from V and 3 bases from J, the junction contained 2 bases not matched to a gene. CDR1 and CDR2 from the germline V gene are SGDLS and YYNGEE. CDR3 size: 15 residues. The CDR3 is CASSGGTSGYNEQFF. The DNA of the CDR3 is TGTGCCAGCAGCGGCGGGACTAGCGGCTACAATGAGCAGTTCTTC.

This chain joins TRBV11-2 and TRBJ2-1; 8 bases match TRBD2. V trimming: 3 bases; J trimming: 7 bases; junction bases outside the gene matches: 8. Germline V gene data show CDR1 as SGHAT and CDR2 as FQNNGV. The CDR3 runs to 15 residues. For the CDR3, the DNA is TGTGCCAGCAGCTTGACCGGGGGGGTGGTTAATGAGCAGTTCTTC. Its translation is CASSLTGGVVNEQFF.

V gene TRBV7-9 combines with J gene TRBJ1-5; D is unclear. The germline CDR1 and CDR2 sequences are SEHNR and FQNEAQ (reference sequence). This CDR3 region has 15 residues. Trimming left V 1 base short and J 4 bases short, with 11 bases between. DNA for the CDR3: TGTGCCAGCAGCTTAGACGCAGCTTGGAATCAGCCCCAGCATTTT. Its protein product is CASSLDAAWNQPQHF.

J is TRBJ2-5 and V is TRBV7-2; D perhaps matches TRBD2 (5 bases). V dropped 1 base and J dropped 2 bases, with 8 bases sitting between them. CDR1 and CDR2 from the germline V gene are SGHTA and FQGNSA. CDR3 length: 14 residues. The CDR3 coding sequence is TGTGCCAGCAGCTTAGTCGGGATTCAAGAGACCCAGTACTTC. Amino acids: CASSLVGIQETQYF.

The chain is built from TRBV19 and TRBJ1-1; possibly TRBD1 for D (5 bases). The CDR3 consists of 12 residues. V lost 7 bases to trimming and J lost 4 bases, with 10 bases between them. CDR1 LNHDA and CDR2 SQIVND come from the germline V gene (reference sequence). The CDR3: CASKVGGTEAFF. The CDR3 DNA sequence: TGTGCCAGTAAAGTGGGGGGCACTGAAGCTTTCTTT.

This chain joins TRBV7-9 and TRBJ2-6, with 9 bases aligning to TRBD1. Germline V gene lookup returns CDR1 SEHNR and CDR2 FQNEAQ (reference sequence). Trimming cost V 1 base and J 1 base; bases outside gene matches: 8. The CDR3 consists of 19 residues. The DNA for the CDR3 is TGTGCCAGCAGCTTAGAGTCCGGGACAGGGCCTTCTGGGGCCAACGTCCTGACTTTC. Its translation is CASSLESGTGPSGANVLTF.

DNA for the CDR3: TGTGCCAGCAGTGAAGCGCTCACTGAAGCTTTCTTT. Its translation: CASSEALTEAFF. The gene calls are TRBV6-1 and TRBJ1-1; D call uncertain. The CDR3 covers 12 residues. Deletions cut 0 bases from V and 4 bases from J, with 3 bases between. Germline V gene sequence: CDR1 MNHNS, CDR2 SASEGT.